A selection of T cell receptor beta chains follows, all from one sample in a study of graft-versus-host responses after intestinal transplantation. Antigens of these TCRs are unknown. Profiling relied on immunoSEQ multiplex PCR, and the TCRdb table lists in-frame clones only, not all of them. The sample has about 93,000 clones, around 93% seen once. This specimen consisted of unstimulated CD8+ T cells sorted from spleen or lymph node cells, obtained before intestinal transplant. Receptors originate from a human donor who received an intestinal transplant. CDR3s include the opening cysteine and the closing phenylalanine or tryptophan. D genes are given only for firm matches.

.	TRBJ1-1	TRBV28	CASSLPGVMNTEAFF	TGTGCCAGCAGTTTGCCAGGGGTCATGAACACTGAAGCTTTCTTT
.	TRBJ2-1	TRBV19	CASSIFSILGTTYNEQFF	TGTGCCAGTAGTATATTTTCGATCCTAGGCACAACCTACAATGAGCAGTTCTTC
.	TRBJ1-2	TRBV7-9	CASSLGQGYGYTF	TGTGCCAGCAGCTTAGGCCAGGGCTATGGCTACACCTTC
.	TRBJ1-1	TRBV10-3	CATEDSPGTEAFF	TGTGCCACCGAGGACAGCCCAGGGACTGAAGCTTTCTTT
.	TRBJ1-1	TRBV5-4	CASSLAGERTEEAFF	TGTGCCAGCAGCTTGGCCGGAGAGAGGACAGAAGAAGCTTTCTTT
TRBD1	TRBJ1-2	TRBV19	CASSTGTVGLNYGYTF	TGTGCCAGTAGTACTGGGACAGTAGGCCTTAACTATGGCTACACCTTC
.	TRBJ2-7	TRBV7-9	CASSALLSYEQYF	TGTGCCAGCAGTGCACTGCTCTCCTACGAGCAGTACTTC
TRBD2	TRBJ2-1	TRBV5-1	CASSLAGTSPNEQFF	TGCGCCAGCAGCTTGGCCGGGACTAGCCCCAATGAGCAGTTCTTC
.	TRBJ2-3	TRBV30	CAWSSGTSTDTQYF	TGTGCCTGGAGTTCCGGGACTAGCACAGATACGCAGTATTTT
TRBD2	TRBJ2-5	TRBV5-1	CASSVGLAEQETQYF	TGCGCCAGCAGCGTGGGACTAGCGGAACAAGAGACCCAGTACTTC
.	TRBJ2-3	TRBV9	CASSDKSDSSSTDTQYF	TGTGCCAGCAGCGATAAGTCAGACTCGTCTAGCACAGATACGCAGTATTTT